This TCR beta chain emerged from a study of blood T cell repertoires in COVID-19. The authors' processing: Counts of nucleated cells, estimated from reference gene primer amplification, were obtained. This table comes from immunoSEQ multiplex PCR, and its TCRdb copy is limited to in-frame clones, with some not included. Clonal size and the V and J genes are those of that table, whereas D and trimming came from the DNA. The sample shows approximately 340,000 clones, over 80% of them seen only once. Per germline, CDR1 MNHEY and CDR2 SVGAGI. V shed 8 bases, J shed 5 bases, and the junction held 9 bases outside the gene matches. There are 14 residues in the CDR3.

Sequenced input: peripheral blood. This chain connects TRBV6-5 to TRBJ1-1; TRBD1 aligns across 9 bases. The receptor's source is a man aged 25 to 40 with COVID-19, enrolled during active disease. Here the CDR3 DNA reads TGTGCCAGCGAAACAGGGGGCTTTTGGACTGAAGCTTTCTTT. It yields the protein CASETGGFWTEAFF.